A single sample gave rise to the 15 T cell receptor beta chains below, sequenced in a study of blood T cell repertoires in COVID-19. The table came from immunoSEQ multiplex PCR; TCRdb's copy has only in-frame clones and leaves some out. The sample holds approximately 200,000 clones, more than 70% seen once. The sample comprised peripheral blood. These receptors came from a woman aged 55-69 years with acute or convalescent COVID-19.

The genes are TRBV11-2 and TRBJ2-7; D is undetermined. Per germline, CDR1 SGHAT and CDR2 FQNNGV. This CDR3 spans 12 amino acids. V lost 5 bases, J lost 7 bases, and 12 bases lay in between. This chain's CDR3 is CASSPLLKEQYF. The CDR3 DNA sequence: TGTGCCAGCAGCCCCCTCCTTAAAGAGCAGTACTTC.

The chain carries TRBV12-3 or TRBV12-4 and TRBJ1-2; D is unresolved. The ends were cut back, 8 bases at V and 6 bases at J, with 10 bases in the middle. The CDR3 is 11 amino acids. DNA of the CDR3: TGTGCCAGCTGGCGGTCTAATGGCTACACCTTC. Translated: CASWRSNGYTF.

The chain uses TRBV7-3 and TRBJ1-1, with D uncertain. Trimming took off 2 bases at V and 0 bases at J, with 4 bases between the two ends. The CDR3 runs to 13 residues. CDR1 and CDR2 (germline): SGHTA, FQGTGA. The DNA of the CDR3 is TGTGCCAGCAGCTTATCGTTGAACACTGAAGCTTTCTTT. Translating gives CASSLSLNTEAFF. The full variable domain, in which reference TRBV7-3 and TRBJ1-1 provide the parts outside the CDR3, is GAGVSQTPSNKVTEKGKYVELRCDPISGHTALYWYRQSLGQGPEFLIYFQGTGAADDSGLPNDRFFAVRPEGSVSTLKIQRTERGDSAVYLCASSLSLNTEAFFGQGTRLTVV.

The chain recombines TRBV5-1 with TRBJ1-4, with a possible D match to TRBD1 (6 bases). The CDR3 length is 20 residues. Per the germline V gene, CDR1 is SGHRS and CDR2 is YFSETQ. With 0 bases removed from V and 3 bases from J, the gap between germline ends came to 24 bases. This CDR3 is CASSLGARDLRGGANEKLFF. DNA for the CDR3: TGCGCCAGCAGCTTGGGGGCACGGGACCTCAGAGGGGGAGCTAATGAAAAACTGTTTTTT.

CDR3 region: CASSLETGFSGNTIYF. The CDR3 DNA sequence: TGTGCCAGCAGCTTAGAAACAGGGTTCTCTGGAAACACCATATATTTT. The chain recombines TRBV7-9 with TRBJ1-3; D might be TRBD1 (6 bases). CDR1 is SEHNR, CDR2 FQNEAQ, per germline (reference sequence). With 1 base removed from V and 0 bases from J, the gap between germline ends came to 10 bases. The CDR3 consists of 16 residues.

The gene calls are TRBV7-3 and TRBJ2-5; 7 positions match TRBD2. CDR1 SGHTA and CDR2 FQGTGA come from the germline V gene. The CDR3 loop spans 16 amino acids. V dropped 5 bases and J dropped 4; count of bases not matched to a gene: 13. Written as DNA, the CDR3 is TGTGCCAGCAGCCCTAGGGAGCGGAGCGGGGCAGAGACCCAGTACTTC. Translated: CASSPRERSGAETQYF.

V usage is TRBV11-2 and J usage is TRBJ1-5; 8 bases are shared with TRBD1. Germline values: CDR1 SGHAT, CDR2 FQNNGV. The CDR3 totals 15 residues. J lost 0 bases, V lost 4 bases, and 2 bases had no gene match. CDR3 bases: TGTGCCAGCAGCTCGGACAGGGTTAGCAATCAGCCCCAGCATTTT. Translated: CASSSDRVSNQPQHF.

The chain uses TRBV7-9 and TRBJ1-5; 7 bases match TRBD1. V was pared by 4 bases and J by 4 bases, with 1 base of the junction left unmatched. Germline assignment: CDR1 SEHNR and CDR2 FQNEAQ (reference sequence). CDR3 length: 13 amino acids. In DNA, the CDR3 is TGTGCCAGCAGCTCGACAGGGAATCAGCCCCAGCATTTT. Translated: CASSSTGNQPQHF.

The chain couples TRBV18 to TRBJ2-3; 8 bases match TRBD2. V trimming: 3 bases; J trimming: 2 bases; junction bases outside the gene matches: 10. The CDR3 loop spans 17 amino acids. Germline assignment: CDR1 KGHSH and CDR2 LQKENI. For the CDR3, the DNA is TGTGCCAGCTCACCGGCGTTAGCGGGGTCCCTCACAGATACGCAGTATTTT. This translates into CASSPALAGSLTDTQYF.

V gene TRBV19 combines with J gene TRBJ1-6, with D possibly being TRBD1 (6 bases). In germline, CDR1 is LNHDA, CDR2 SQIVND (reference sequence). The V end lost 3 bases, the J end lost 8 bases, and 14 bases lay between the germline ends. CDR3 size: 15 residues. The CDR3 spells CASSMVRGGDSPLHF. CDR3 bases: TGTGCCAGTAGTATGGTCAGGGGAGGGGATTCACCCCTCCACTTT. The full variable domain, rest sourced from reference TRBV19 and TRBJ1-6, is DGGITQSPKYLFRKEGQNVTLSCEQNLNHDAMYWYRQDPGQGLRLIYYSQIVNDFQKGDIAEGYSVSREKKESFPLTVTSAQKNPTAFYLCASSMVRGGDSPLHFGNGTRLTVT.

The rearrangement joins TRBV6-4 to TRBJ1-2; 7 bases line up with TRBD1. This CDR3 has 16 residues. Losses at the gene ends were 2 bases for V and 6 bases for J; bases not matched to a gene: 12. Germline V gives CDR1 MRHNA, CDR2 SNTAGT. Written as DNA, the CDR3 is TGTGCCAGCAGTGACACATTGACAGGGTCAGAAGATGGCTACACCTTC. This sequence encodes CASSDTLTGSEDGYTF.

V usage is TRBV15 and J usage is TRBJ2-7; weak D call: TRBD1 (5 bases). The CDR3 totals 15 residues. V lost 0 bases and J 1 base, leaving 10 bases between the germline ends. CDR1 is LNHNV and CDR2 is YYDKDF in the germline V gene (reference sequence). CDR3 in amino acids: CATSREEGVSYEQYF. For the CDR3, the DNA is TGTGCCACCAGCAGAGAGGAAGGGGTATCCTACGAGCAGTACTTC. The variable domain in full, completed from reference TRBV15 and TRBJ2-7, reads DAMVIQNPRYQVTQFGKPVTLSCSQTLNHNVMYWYQQKSSQAPKLLFHYYDKDFNNEADTPDNFQSRRPNTSFCFLDIRSPGLGDTAMYLCATSREEGVSYEQYFGPGTRLTVT.

Points on this clone: Within the sample, other DNA sequences also encode this same CDR3. The CDR3 DNA is TGTGCCAGCTCACCGGGACTAGCGGATTACGAGCAGTACTTC. Translated: CASSPGLADYEQYF. The chain employs TRBV18 and TRBJ2-7; 11 bases match TRBD2. The trim removed 3 bases at V and 4 bases at J, leaving 2 bases unmatched. CDR1 and CDR2 (germline): KGHSH, LQKENI. The CDR3 has 14 residues. Drawing the rest from reference TRBV18 and TRBJ2-7, the complete variable domain is NAGVMQNPRHLVRRRGQEARLRCSPMKGHSHVYWYRQLPEEGLKFMVYLQKENIIDESGMPKERFSAEFPKEGPSILRIQQVVRGDSAAYFCASSPGLADYEQYFGPGTRLTVT.

The chain links TRBV28 to TRBJ2-5; 12 bases fit TRBD2. The CDR3 covers 15 residues. Germline CDR1 MDHEN, CDR2 SYDVKM. V lost 8 bases to trimming and J lost 5 bases; unmatched junction nucleotides: 9. The CDR3 loop is CASRPSGRAGETQYF. The CDR3 DNA follows: TGTGCCAGCCGACCTAGCGGGAGGGCCGGGGAGACCCAGTACTTC.

The chain links TRBV28 to TRBJ1-1, with unresolved D. The CDR3 is 12 residues long. Between the trimmed V and J ends, which lost 2 bases and 11 bases, there was a span of 12 bases. Germline V lookup: CDR1 MDHEN, CDR2 SYDVKM. CDR3 coding DNA: TGTGCCAGCAGTTTAAATTCGAGGAGGGCTTTCTTT. Translation gives CASSLNSRRAFF.